Each of the 21 T cell receptor beta chains below was sequenced from the same sample in a study of T cell changes during pregnancy in multiple sclerosis. Produced via immunoSEQ multiplex PCR; TCRdb's table is partial and in-frame only. In the table there are about 75,000 clones, about 90% of which are singletons. The sequenced sample was peripheral blood, obtained in the first trimester of pregnancy. These receptors originate from a female donor in good health, enrolled as a control in a pregnancy study.

This rearrangement joins TRBV28 to TRBJ1-1; 11 positions agree with TRBD1. CDR3 length: 15 amino acids. V dropped 1 base and J dropped 5; count of bases not matched to a gene: 3. Germline V CDR1 and CDR2: MDHEN, SYDVKM. In nucleotides, the CDR3 is TGTGCCAGCAGTTTATTGGGGACAGGGGGAACTGAAGCTTTCTTT. This gives the protein CASSLLGTGGTEAFF.

In DNA form, the CDR3 reads TGTGCCAGCAGCTTGGGACTGTTTCAAGAGACCCAGTACTTC. Its protein is CASSLGLFQETQYF. The chain uses TRBV5-4 and TRBJ2-5; D remains unclear. CDR1 SGHNT and CDR2 YYREEE come from the germline V gene (reference sequence). Trimming pared 0 bases from V and 2 bases from J, leaving 8 bases between. The CDR3 covers 14 residues. Supplemented by reference TRBV5-4 and TRBJ2-5, the full variable domain reads ETGVTQSPTHLIKTRGQQVTLRCSSQSGHNTVSWYQQALGQGPQFIFQYYREEENGRGNFPPRFSGLQFPNYSSELNVNALELDDSALYLCASSLGLFQETQYFGPGTRLLVL.

V gene TRBV7-9 combines with J gene TRBJ1-2, with D hard to call. This CDR3 is built from 12 residues. V lost 4 bases and J lost 2, with 5 bases in between. Germline CDR1 is SEHNR and CDR2 is FQNEAQ (reference sequence). Here the CDR3 reads CASSYENYGYTF. CDR3 coding DNA: TGTGCCAGCAGCTATGAGAACTATGGCTACACCTTC.

The V gene is TRBV5-1, the J gene TRBJ1-6; TRBD1 might be the D (5 bases). The CDR3 totals 18 residues. The V and J ends lost 1 base and 0 bases respectively, with 14 bases between them. The germline V gene encodes CDR1 SGHRS and CDR2 YFSETQ. CDR3 in DNA: TGCGCCAGCAGCTTGACAGGACAACCAAGCTCCTATAATTCACCCCTCCACTTT. The encoded protein is CASSLTGQPSSYNSPLHF.

This clone was detected a few times. The chain links TRBV19 to TRBJ1-5; D possibly corresponds to TRBD1 (5 bases). The length of the CDR3 is 11 residues. V lost 3 bases and J lost 11, with 8 bases in between. The germline V gene has CDR1 LNHDA and CDR2 SQIVND (reference sequence). CDR3 sequence reads: CASSMSGAQHF. The CDR3 nucleotides read TGTGCCAGTAGTATGTCGGGGGCCCAGCATTTT. The whole variable domain, filled in from reference TRBV19 and TRBJ1-5, reads DGGITQSPKYLFRKEGQNVTLSCEQNLNHDAMYWYRQDPGQGLRLIYYSQIVNDFQKGDIAEGYSVSREKKESFPLTVTSAQKNPTAFYLCASSMSGAQHFGDGTRLSIL.

This rearrangement joins TRBV28 to TRBJ1-5; weak D call: TRBD1 (6 bases). This CDR3 spans 14 amino acids. V was cut by 5 bases and J by 5 bases, with 13 bases left in between. Per germline, CDR1 MDHEN and CDR2 SYDVKM. The CDR3, as DNA: TGTGCCAGCAGTGCCACAGGGCGGGATCAGCCCCAGCATTTT. It encodes CASSATGRDQPQHF.

The chain is built from TRBV2 and TRBJ2-7; 8 bases line up with TRBD1. Germline loops: CDR1 SNHLY, CDR2 FYNNEI. V shed 1 base, J shed 6 bases, and the junction held 11 bases outside the gene matches. This CDR3 has 16 amino acids. The CDR3 DNA follows: TGTGCCAGCAGTGAAGTTGGAGGGACAGGTTTTAGCGAGCAGTACTTC. It codes for CASSEVGGTGFSEQYF.

The chain uses TRBV2 and TRBJ1-1; D might be TRBD1 (6 bases). The CDR3 has 16 residues. In germline, CDR1 is SNHLY, CDR2 FYNNEI. The ends were cut back, 6 bases at V and 2 bases at J, with 19 bases in the middle. CDR3 sequence (DNA): TGTGCCAGCAGCGCCCGGGGGGGGGCCACAAACACTGAAGCTTTCTTT. Protein product: CASSARGGATNTEAFF.

This sequence joins TRBV5-1 and TRBJ2-5; 8 bases are a match to TRBD1. Per the germline V gene, CDR1 is SGHRS and CDR2 is YFSETQ. V lost 3 bases, J lost 5 bases, and 3 bases stayed unmatched. This CDR3 spans 13 amino acids. The CDR3: CASSSTGDETQYF. Written as DNA, the CDR3 is TGCGCCAGCAGCTCGACAGGGGATGAGACCCAGTACTTC.

This rearrangement joins TRBV4-2 to TRBJ1-6; perhaps TRBD1 as D (5 bases). CDR3 length equals 16 residues. Deletions cut 0 bases from V and 7 bases from J, with 13 bases between. Germline CDR1 reads LGHNA; CDR2 reads YNFKEQ. The CDR3 DNA sequence: TGTGCCAGCAGCCAAGATCCGGCAGGGTTAAATTCACCCCTCCACTTT. Protein: CASSQDPAGLNSPLHF.

CDR3 DNA: TGTGCCAGCAGTTTTGGGCAGGGGTACTATGGCTACACCTTC. Translating it yields CASSFGQGYYGYTF. The gene calls are TRBV27 and TRBJ1-2; maybe TRBD1 (6 bases). The CDR3 sequence is 14 residues long. Germline V lookup: CDR1 MNHEY, CDR2 SMNVEV (reference sequence). V was shortened by 3 bases and J by 3 bases, with 11 bases between the two germline ends.

The chain recombines TRBV5-8 with TRBJ1-1; a weak D match, TRBD1 (6 bases). The CDR3 covers 14 residues. V lost 4 bases and J lost 3, with 13 bases in between. The V gene's germline CDR1 is SGHTS and CDR2 YDEGEE. CDR3: CASSQHRDDTEAFF. DNA for the CDR3: TGTGCCAGCAGCCAGCACAGGGATGACACTGAAGCTTTCTTT.

The genes are TRBV19 and TRBJ1-2, with D uncertain. There are 12 residues in the CDR3. The germline V gene encodes CDR1 LNHDA and CDR2 SQIVND (reference sequence). V was cut by 7 bases and J by 4 bases, with 10 bases left in between. The CDR3 DNA reads as TGTGCCAGTAACTCCGGGAGCTATGGCTACACCTTC. Its protein product is CASNSGSYGYTF.

This clone was counted a single time. The chain uses TRBV11-1 and TRBJ2-1; a possible D gene is TRBD1 (5 bases). V was clipped by 3 bases and J by 10 bases, with 19 bases between them. Germline V gives CDR1 SGHAT, CDR2 FQDESV (reference sequence). CDR3 length: 15 amino acids. The CDR3 nucleotides read TGTGCCAGCAGCTTCGAAGCAGGGTCCCGTGGGGAGCAGTTCTTC. Amino acids: CASSFEAGSRGEQFF. The whole variable domain, remainder taken from reference TRBV11-1 and TRBJ2-1, is EAEVAQSPRYKITEKSQAVAFWCDPISGHATLYWYRQILGQGPELLVQFQDESVVDDSQLPKDRFSAERLKGVDSTLKIQPAELGDSAMYLCASSFEAGSRGEQFFGPGTRLTVL.

The chain links TRBV5-4 to TRBJ2-1, with 8 bases matching TRBD2. The CDR3 extends over 15 amino acids. With 0 bases clipped from V and 6 bases from J, the junction kept 5 bases outside the gene matches. Looked up from germline, CDR1 is SGHNT and CDR2 is YYREEE (reference sequence). CDR3 DNA: TGTGCCAGCAGCTTGGGTGCGGGAGGAGGCAATGAGCAGTTCTTC. Its translation is CASSLGAGGGNEQFF.

The chain carries TRBV2 and TRBJ1-1; maybe TRBD1 (6 bases). This CDR3 has 15 residues. V was clipped by 0 bases and J by 1 base, with 9 bases between them. CDR1 SNHLY and CDR2 FYNNEI come from the germline V gene. CDR3 nucleotide sequence: TGTGCCAGCAGTGAAGCGCACAGGGCGAACACTGAAGCTTTCTTT. Translated, it gives CASSEAHRANTEAFF.

The rearrangement links TRBV4-3 to TRBJ1-1; D may be TRBD1 (5 bases). The CDR3 is made up of 14 amino acids. The germline V gene has CDR1 LGHNA and CDR2 YSLEER. Trimming shortened V by 1 base and J by 5 bases, and 11 bases separated the two germline ends. This chain's CDR3 is CASSQGPPGTEAFF. The CDR3 DNA follows: TGCGCCAGCAGCCAAGGACCCCCAGGGACTGAAGCTTTCTTT.

This clone was counted between two and nine times. This chain uses TRBV7-7 with TRBJ2-2; D may be TRBD2 (5 bases). The germline V and J ends were trimmed by 3 bases and 5 bases, with 7 bases remaining between them. Germline V gene sequence: CDR1 SSHAT, CDR2 FNYEAQ (reference sequence). This CDR3 is 13 amino acids long. In DNA form, the CDR3 reads TGTGCCAGCAGCTTCGGGGAAACCGGGGAGCTGTTTTTT. Protein product: CASSFGETGELFF.

The CDR3 sequence is CASSPQGAYTEAFF. Written as DNA, the CDR3 is TGTGCCAGCTCACCCCAGGGGGCGTACACTGAAGCTTTCTTT. The V call is TRBV18, the J call TRBJ1-1, with 8 nucleotides matching TRBD1. Per germline, CDR1 KGHSH and CDR2 LQKENI. The CDR3 sequence is 14 residues long. V gave up 3 bases and J gave up 3 bases; unmatched junction bases: 3. Based on the CDR3 plus reference TRBV18 and TRBJ1-1, the full variable domain is NAGVMQNPRHLVRRRGQEARLRCSPMKGHSHVYWYRQLPEEGLKFMVYLQKENIIDESGMPKERFSAEFPKEGPSILRIQQVVRGDSAAYFCASSPQGAYTEAFFGQGTRLTVV.

V is TRBV30 and J is TRBJ1-4; TRBD1 agrees at 12 bases. The CDR3 runs 15 residues. Unmatched junction bases numbered 2, after V lost 0 bases and J lost 6 bases. Germline V gene sequence: CDR1 GTSNPN, CDR2 SVGIG (reference sequence). The CDR3 here is CAWSVRDRGHEKLFF. The CDR3 nucleotides are TGTGCCTGGAGTGTACGGGACAGGGGGCATGAAAAACTGTTTTTT. Filled out from reference TRBV30 and TRBJ1-4, the complete variable domain reads SQTIHQWPATLVQPVGSPLSLECTVEGTSNPNLYWYRQAAGRGLQLLFYSVGIGQISSEVPQNLSASRPQDRQFILSSKKLLLSDSGFYLCAWSVRDRGHEKLFFGSGTQLSVL.

The rearrangement joins TRBV28 to TRBJ2-7; 10 nucleotides agree with TRBD2. Germline V gives CDR1 MDHEN, CDR2 SYDVKM. J gave up 5 bases and V 6 bases, and 7 bases lay outside the gene matches. The CDR3 consists of 14 residues. CDR3 sequence: CASRAPSGGDEQYF. In nucleotides, the CDR3 is TGTGCCAGCAGGGCTCCTAGCGGGGGCGACGAGCAGTACTTC.